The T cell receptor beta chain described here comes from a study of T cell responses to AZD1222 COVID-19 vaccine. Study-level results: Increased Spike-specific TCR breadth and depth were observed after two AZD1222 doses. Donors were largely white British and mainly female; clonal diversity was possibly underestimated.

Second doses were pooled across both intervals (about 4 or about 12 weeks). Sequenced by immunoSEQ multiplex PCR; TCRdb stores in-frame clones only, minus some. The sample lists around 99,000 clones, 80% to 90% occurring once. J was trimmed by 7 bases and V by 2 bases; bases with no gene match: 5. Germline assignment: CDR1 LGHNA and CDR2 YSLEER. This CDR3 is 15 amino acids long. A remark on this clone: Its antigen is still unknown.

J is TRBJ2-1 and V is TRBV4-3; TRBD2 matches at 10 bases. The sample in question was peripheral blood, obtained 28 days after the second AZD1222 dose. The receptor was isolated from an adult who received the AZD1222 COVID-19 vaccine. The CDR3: CASSQSGGARNEQFF. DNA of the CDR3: TGCGCCAGCAGCCAAAGCGGGGGGGCTCGGAATGAGCAGTTCTTC.